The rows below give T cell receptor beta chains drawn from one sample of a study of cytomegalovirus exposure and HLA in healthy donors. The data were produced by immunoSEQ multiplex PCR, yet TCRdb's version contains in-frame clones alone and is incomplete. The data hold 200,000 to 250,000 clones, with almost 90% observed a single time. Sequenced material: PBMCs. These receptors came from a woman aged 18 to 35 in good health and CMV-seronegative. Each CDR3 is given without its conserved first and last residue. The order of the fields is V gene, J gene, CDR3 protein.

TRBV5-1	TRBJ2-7	ASSLTGDYEQY
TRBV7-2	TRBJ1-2	ASSPDKNYGYT
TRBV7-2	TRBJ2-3	ASSLAAGSATDTQY
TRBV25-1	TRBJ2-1	ASSSGWSSYNEQF
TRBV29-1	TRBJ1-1	SAWTGGFSEAF
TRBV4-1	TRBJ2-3	ASSQIAGGSQDTQY
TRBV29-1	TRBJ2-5	SVEGRGVTQETQY
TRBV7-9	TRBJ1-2	ASSPLDRSVYGYT
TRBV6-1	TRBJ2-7	ASSGRAGLGGEEQY
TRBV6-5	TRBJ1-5	ASSPRRNQPQH
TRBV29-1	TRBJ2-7	SVEGPDSYEQY
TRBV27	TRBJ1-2	ASSFGPSYGYT
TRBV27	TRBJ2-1	ASSLSIADHYNEQF
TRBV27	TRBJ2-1	ASSLSVTSGYNEQF
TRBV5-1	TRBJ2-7	ASSFGDRANEQY
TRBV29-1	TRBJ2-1	SVGDRGRGGSYNEQF
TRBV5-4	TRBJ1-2	ASSSQGGDNYGYT
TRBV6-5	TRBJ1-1	ATADGEADTEAF
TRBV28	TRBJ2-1	ASSLSTGVREQF
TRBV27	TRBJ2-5	ASSSEVGGSGTETQY
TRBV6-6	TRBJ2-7	ASSAYRAGGLGQY
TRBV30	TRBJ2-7	AWSVAGGLDYEQY
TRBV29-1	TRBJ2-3	SVGGITGDTQY
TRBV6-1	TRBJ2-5	ASSFERFSGGSQY
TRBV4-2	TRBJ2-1	ASSQSEVAGGPRNEQF
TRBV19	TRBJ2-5	ASTPGGAQETQY
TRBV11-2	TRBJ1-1	ASSRRGEAF
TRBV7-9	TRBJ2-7	ASSLVEDYEQY
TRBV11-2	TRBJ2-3	ASSLVGGGRSTDTQY
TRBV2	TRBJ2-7	ASRMTGGEQY
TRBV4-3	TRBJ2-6	ASSQEQRVSSGANVLT
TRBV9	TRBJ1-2	ASSGQGHNYGYT
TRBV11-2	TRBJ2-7	ASSLVRAGVSYEQY
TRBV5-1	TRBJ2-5	ASSLTEETQY
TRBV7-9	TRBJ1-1	ASSSIKQGINTEAF
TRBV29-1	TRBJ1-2	SFWSGSLFDGYT
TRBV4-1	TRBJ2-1	ASSQDQGDEQF
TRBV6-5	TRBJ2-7	ASSYLSSGAYEQY
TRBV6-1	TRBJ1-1	AVAPMNTEAF
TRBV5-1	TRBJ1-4	ASSLRDRGGFNGEKLF
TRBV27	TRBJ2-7	ASRAGGFFDEQY
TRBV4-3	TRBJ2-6	ASSQDQGAGANVLT
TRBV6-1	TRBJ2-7	ASSDPRGNAPDPYEQY
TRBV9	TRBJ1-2	ASSVAGEGADGYT
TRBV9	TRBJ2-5	ASSARGLAEKETQY
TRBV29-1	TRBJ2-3	SGETSTDTQY
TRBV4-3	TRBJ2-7	ASSQGHDRVDEQY
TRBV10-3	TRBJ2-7	AISESINRGEQY
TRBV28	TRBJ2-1	ASSLDRDPRYDEQF
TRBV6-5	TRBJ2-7	ASSYLGGEQY